This T cell receptor (beta chain) was profiled in a study of blood T cell repertoires in COVID-19. Study information: There were acute and convalescent COVID-19 samples, and they came from the United States, Italy and Spain.

Method: immunoSEQ multiplex PCR; TCRdb's copy keeps in-frame clones and lacks some. The repertoire includes hundreds of thousands of clones, roughly 90% of them detected once, and roughly 5.3% sits in the top ten. V lost 3 bases and J 5 bases, leaving 13 bases between the germline ends. The CDR3 runs to 14 residues. In germline, CDR1 is LNHDA, CDR2 SQIVND (reference sequence). The participants were between roughly 18 and 100 years old and came from about two dozen US areas. The clonotype was recovered from a man in his 60s who had recovered from COVID-19. The J gene is TRBJ1-2, the V gene TRBV19, with D possibly matching TRBD1 (5 bases). The material sequenced was PBMCs or T cells enriched from blood (not recorded which). CDR3: CASSMVGVIYGYTF. CDR3 nucleotides: TGTGCCAGTAGTATGGTAGGGGTGATTTATGGCTACACCTTC.